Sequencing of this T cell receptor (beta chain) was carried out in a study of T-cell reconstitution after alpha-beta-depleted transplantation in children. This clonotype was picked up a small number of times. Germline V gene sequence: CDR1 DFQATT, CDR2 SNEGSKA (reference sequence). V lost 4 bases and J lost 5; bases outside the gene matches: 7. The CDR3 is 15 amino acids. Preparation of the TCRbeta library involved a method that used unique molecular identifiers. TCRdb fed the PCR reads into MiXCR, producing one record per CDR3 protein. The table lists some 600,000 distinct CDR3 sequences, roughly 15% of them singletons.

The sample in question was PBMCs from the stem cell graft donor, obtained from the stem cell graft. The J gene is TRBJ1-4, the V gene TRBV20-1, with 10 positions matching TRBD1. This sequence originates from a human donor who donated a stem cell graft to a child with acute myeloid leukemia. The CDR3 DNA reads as TGCAGTGCTATCGCCCTGGGACAGGGGAATGAAAAACTGTTTTTT. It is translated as CSAIALGQGNEKLFF.